This T cell receptor beta chain was observed in a study of STAT5B mutations in CD4+ large granular lymphocyte leukemia. Some clones are missing from TCRdb's copy, which holds only in-frame ones; the method was immunoSEQ multiplex PCR. The sample lists about 37,000 clones, roughly 85% occurring once. Findings and caveats of the study: Compared with healthy controls (2/35), patient top clones favored TRBV06 (8/27).

The CDR3 loop spans 14 amino acids. The germline V and J ends were trimmed by 0 bases and 2 bases, with 5 bases remaining between them. CDR1 is MGHDK and CDR2 is SYGVNS in the germline V gene. This clone was seen more than once but under ten times. Its target is not known. Control samples were healthy donors' buffy coats. The sample comprised CD4+ T cells from blood buffy coats. This clonotype was obtained from a human donor in good health. J is TRBJ1-5 and V is TRBV25-1; D call uncertain. The CDR3 reads CASSEYSRNQPQHF. CDR3 nucleotide sequence: TGTGCCAGCAGTGAATACAGCCGCAATCAGCCCCAGCATTTT.